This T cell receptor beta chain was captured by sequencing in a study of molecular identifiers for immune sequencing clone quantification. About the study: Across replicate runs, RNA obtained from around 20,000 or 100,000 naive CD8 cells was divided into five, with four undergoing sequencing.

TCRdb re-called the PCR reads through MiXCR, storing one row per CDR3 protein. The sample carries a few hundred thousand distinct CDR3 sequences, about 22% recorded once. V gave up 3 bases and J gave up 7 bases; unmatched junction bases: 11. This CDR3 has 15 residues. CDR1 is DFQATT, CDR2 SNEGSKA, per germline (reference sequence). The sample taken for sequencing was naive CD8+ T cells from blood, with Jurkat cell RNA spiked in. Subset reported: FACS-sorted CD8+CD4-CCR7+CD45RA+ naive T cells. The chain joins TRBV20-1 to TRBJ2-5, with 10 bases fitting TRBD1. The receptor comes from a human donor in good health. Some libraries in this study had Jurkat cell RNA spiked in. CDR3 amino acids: CSASPMGQGKGTQYF. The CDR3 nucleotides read TGCAGTGCTAGTCCAATGGGACAGGGGAAAGGGACCCAGTACTTC.